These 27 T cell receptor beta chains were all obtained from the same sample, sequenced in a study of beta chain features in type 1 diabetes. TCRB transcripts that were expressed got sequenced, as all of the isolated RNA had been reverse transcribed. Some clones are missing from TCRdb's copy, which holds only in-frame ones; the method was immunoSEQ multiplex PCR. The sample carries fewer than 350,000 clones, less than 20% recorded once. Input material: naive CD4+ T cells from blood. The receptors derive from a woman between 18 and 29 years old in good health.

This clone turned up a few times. CDR3 DNA sequence: TGTGCCTGGAGTGTAGCGGCCGGCGGACGGGAGCAGTTCTTC. This gives the protein CAWSVAAGGREQFF. The chain is built from TRBV30 and TRBJ2-1; D is possibly TRBD2 (5 bases). V lost 0 bases and J lost 10, with 16 bases in between. This CDR3 is built from 14 residues. The germline V gene has CDR1 GTSNPN and CDR2 SVGIG (reference sequence).

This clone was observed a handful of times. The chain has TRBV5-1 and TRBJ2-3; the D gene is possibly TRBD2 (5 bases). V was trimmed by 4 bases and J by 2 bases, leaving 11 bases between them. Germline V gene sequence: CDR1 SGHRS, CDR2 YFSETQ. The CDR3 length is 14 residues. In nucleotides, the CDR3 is TGCGCCAGCAGCCCCTTGGGAGTCACAGATACGCAGTATTTT. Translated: CASSPLGVTDTQYF.

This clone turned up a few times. CDR3 loop: CASSESGLALDTQYF. CDR3 sequence (DNA): TGTGCCAGCAGCGAATCGGGACTAGCATTAGATACGCAGTATTTT. V is TRBV7-2 and J is TRBJ2-3; 9 bases agree with TRBD2. The CDR3 is 15 residues long. The junction had 8 bases not matched to a gene; V was cut back by 5 bases and J by 5 bases. Germline V CDR1 and CDR2: SGHTA, FQGNSA.

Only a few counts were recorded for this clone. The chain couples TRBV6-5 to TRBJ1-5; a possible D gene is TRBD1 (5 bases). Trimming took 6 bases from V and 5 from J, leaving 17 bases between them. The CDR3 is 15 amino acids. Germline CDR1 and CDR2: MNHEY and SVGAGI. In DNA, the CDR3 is TGTGCCAGCAGCGCGGGAGGGGCTGGGCATCAGCCCCAGCATTTT. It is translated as CASSAGGAGHQPQHF.

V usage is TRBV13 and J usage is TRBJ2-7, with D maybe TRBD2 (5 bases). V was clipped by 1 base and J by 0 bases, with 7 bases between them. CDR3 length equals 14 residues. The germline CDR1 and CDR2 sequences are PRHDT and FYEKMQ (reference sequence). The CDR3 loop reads CASSLAGSSYEQYF. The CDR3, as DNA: TGTGCCAGCAGCTTAGCGGGGAGCTCCTACGAGCAGTACTTC.

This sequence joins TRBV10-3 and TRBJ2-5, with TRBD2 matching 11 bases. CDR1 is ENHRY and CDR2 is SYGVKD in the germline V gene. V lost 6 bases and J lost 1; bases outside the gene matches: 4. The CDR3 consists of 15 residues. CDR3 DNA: TGTGCCATCAGAGACACTAGCGGGGGCCAAGAGACCCAGTACTTC. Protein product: CAIRDTSGGQETQYF.

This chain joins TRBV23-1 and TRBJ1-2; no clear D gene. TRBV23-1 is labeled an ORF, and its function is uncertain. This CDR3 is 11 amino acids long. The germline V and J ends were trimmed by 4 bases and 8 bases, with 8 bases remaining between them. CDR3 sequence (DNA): TGCGCCAGCAGTCCCGAGGAAGGCTACACCTTC. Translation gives CASSPEEGYTF.

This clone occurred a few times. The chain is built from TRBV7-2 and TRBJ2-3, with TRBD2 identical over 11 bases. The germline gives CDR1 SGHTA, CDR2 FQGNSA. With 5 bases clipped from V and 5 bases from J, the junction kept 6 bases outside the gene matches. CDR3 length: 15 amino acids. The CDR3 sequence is CASSLSGRAGDTQYF. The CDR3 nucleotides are TGTGCCAGCAGCCTTAGCGGGAGGGCCGGAGATACGCAGTATTTT.

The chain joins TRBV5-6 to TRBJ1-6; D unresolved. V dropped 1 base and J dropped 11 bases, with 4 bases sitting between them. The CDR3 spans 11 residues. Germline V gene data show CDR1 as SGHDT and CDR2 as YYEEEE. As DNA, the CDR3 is TGTGCCAGCAGCTTGTGCGCACCCCTCCACTTT. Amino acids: CASSLCAPLHF.

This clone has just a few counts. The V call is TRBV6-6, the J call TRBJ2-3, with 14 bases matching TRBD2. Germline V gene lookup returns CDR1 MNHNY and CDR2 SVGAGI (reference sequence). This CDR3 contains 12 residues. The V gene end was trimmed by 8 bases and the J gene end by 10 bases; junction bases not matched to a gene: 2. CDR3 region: CASGTSGGAQYF. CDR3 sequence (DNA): TGTGCCAGCGGGACTAGCGGGGGTGCGCAGTATTTT.

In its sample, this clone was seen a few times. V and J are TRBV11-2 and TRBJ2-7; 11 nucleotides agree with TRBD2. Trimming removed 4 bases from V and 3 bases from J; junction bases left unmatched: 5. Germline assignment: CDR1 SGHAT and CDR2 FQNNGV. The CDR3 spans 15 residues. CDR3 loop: CASSSLAGGGYEQYF. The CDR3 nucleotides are TGTGCCAGCAGCTCCCTAGCGGGAGGCGGCTACGAGCAGTACTTC.

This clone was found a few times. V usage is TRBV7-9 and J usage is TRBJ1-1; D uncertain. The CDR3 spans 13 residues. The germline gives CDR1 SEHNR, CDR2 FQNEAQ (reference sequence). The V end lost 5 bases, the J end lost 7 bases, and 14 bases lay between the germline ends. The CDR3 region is CASSQYGEIEAFF. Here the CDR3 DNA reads TGTGCCAGCAGCCAATACGGGGAAATTGAAGCTTTCTTT. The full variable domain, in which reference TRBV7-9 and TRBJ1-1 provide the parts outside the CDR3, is DTGVSQNPRHKITKRGQNVTFRCDPISEHNRLYWYRQTLGQGPEFLTYFQNEAQLEKSRLLSDRFSAERPKGSFSTLEIQRTEQGDSAMYLCASSQYGEIEAFFGQGTRLTVV.

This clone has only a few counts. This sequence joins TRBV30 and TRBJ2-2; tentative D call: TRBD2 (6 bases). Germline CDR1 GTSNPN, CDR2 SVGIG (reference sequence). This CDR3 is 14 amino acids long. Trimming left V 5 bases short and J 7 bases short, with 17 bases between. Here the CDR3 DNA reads TGTGCCTGGCGTCGACTAGGAGTAGGCGGGGAGCTGTTTTTT. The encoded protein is CAWRRLGVGGELFF.

The CDR3 DNA reads as TGTGCCAGCAGTGACCTACTAGCGGGGAAACCAGATACGCAGTATTTT. Translating gives CASSDLLAGKPDTQYF. V is TRBV6-1 and J is TRBJ2-3; 10 bases agree with TRBD2. Losses at the gene ends were 3 bases for V and 4 bases for J; bases not matched to a gene: 7. Germline V gene data show CDR1 as MNHNS and CDR2 as SASEGT. The CDR3 runs to 16 residues.

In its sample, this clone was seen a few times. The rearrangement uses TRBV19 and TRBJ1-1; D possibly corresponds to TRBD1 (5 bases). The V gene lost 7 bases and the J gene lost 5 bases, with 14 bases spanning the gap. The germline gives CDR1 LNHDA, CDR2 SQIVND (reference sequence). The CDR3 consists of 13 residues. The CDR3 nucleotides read TGTGCCAGTATGCGGTCAGGGAAGACTGAAGCTTTCTTT. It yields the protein CASMRSGKTEAFF.

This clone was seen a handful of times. The CDR3 spells CASSAGSAYGYTF. In DNA form, the CDR3 reads TGTGCCAGCAGTGCGGGATCTGCATATGGCTACACCTTC. This chain links TRBV6-4 with TRBJ1-2; D is ambiguous. V lost 4 bases and J lost 5, with 11 bases in between. From germline, CDR1 is MRHNA and CDR2 SNTAGT. The CDR3 covers 13 residues.

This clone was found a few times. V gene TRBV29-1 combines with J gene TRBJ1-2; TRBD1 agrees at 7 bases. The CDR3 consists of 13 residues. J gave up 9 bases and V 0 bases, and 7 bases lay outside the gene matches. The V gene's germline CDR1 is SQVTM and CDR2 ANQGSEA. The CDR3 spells CSVEDPGGSSYTF. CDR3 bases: TGCAGCGTTGAAGATCCAGGGGGAAGCAGCTACACCTTC.

CDR3 nucleotide sequence: TGTGCCAGCAGAGAACAGGGACTCAATGAGCAGTTCTTC. As protein: CASREQGLNEQFF. The chain joins TRBV2 to TRBJ2-1; D possibly uses TRBD1 or TRBD2 (6 bases each). V dropped 6 bases and J dropped 6 bases, with 12 bases sitting between them. CDR1 and CDR2 (germline): SNHLY, FYNNEI. This CDR3 is 13 amino acids long.

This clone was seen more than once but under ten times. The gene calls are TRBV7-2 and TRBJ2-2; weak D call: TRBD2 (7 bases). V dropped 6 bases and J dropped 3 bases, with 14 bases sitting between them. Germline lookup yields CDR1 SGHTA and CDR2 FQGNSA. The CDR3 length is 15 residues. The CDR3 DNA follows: TGTGCCAGCAGGACGGGGGGCCGGGACACCGGGGAGCTGTTTTTT. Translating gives CASRTGGRDTGELFF.

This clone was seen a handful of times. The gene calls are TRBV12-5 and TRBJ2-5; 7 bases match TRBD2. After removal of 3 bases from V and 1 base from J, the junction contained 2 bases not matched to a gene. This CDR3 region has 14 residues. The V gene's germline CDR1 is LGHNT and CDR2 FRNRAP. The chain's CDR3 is CASGFSSGQETQYF. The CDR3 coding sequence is TGTGCTAGTGGTTTTTCTAGCGGCCAAGAGACCCAGTACTTC. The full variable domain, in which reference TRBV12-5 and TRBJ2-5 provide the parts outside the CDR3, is DARVTQTPRHKVTEMGQEVTMRCQPILGHNTVFWYRQTMMQGLELLAYFRNRAPLDDSGMPKDRFSAEMPDATLATLKIQPSEPRDSAVYFCASGFSSGQETQYFGPGTRLLVL.

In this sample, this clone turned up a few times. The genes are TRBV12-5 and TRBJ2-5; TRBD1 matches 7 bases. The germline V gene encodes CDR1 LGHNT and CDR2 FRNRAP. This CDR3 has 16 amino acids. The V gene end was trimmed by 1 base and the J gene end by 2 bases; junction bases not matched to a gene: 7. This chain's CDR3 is CASGLGRGNMQETQYF. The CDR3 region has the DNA TGTGCTAGTGGTTTGGGCAGGGGGAATATGCAAGAGACCCAGTACTTC.

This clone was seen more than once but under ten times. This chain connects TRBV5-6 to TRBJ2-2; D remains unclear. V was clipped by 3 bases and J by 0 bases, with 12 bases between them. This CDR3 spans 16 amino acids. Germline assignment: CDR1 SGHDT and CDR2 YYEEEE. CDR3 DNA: TGTGCCAGCAGCTCATATAGCAAGGCGAACACCGGGGAGCTGTTTTTT. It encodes CASSSYSKANTGELFF.

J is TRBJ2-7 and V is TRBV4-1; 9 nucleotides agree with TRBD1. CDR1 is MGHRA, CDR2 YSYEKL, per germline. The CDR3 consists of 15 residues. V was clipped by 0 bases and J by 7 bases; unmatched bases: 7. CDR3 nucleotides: TGCGCCAGCAGCCAAGAGGGACAGGGCATACGAGAGCAGTACTTC. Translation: CASSQEGQGIREQYF.

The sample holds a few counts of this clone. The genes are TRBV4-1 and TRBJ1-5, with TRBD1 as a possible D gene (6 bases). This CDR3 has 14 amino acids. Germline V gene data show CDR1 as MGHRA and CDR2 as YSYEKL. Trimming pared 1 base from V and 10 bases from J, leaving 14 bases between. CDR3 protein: CASSQADRLGPQHF. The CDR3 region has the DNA TGCGCCAGCAGCCAAGCGGACAGACTGGGACCCCAGCATTTT.

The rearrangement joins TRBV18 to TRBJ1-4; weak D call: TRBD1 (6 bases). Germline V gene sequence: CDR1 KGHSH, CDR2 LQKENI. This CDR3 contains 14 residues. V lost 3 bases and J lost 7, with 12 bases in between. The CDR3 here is CASSPNRVGEKLFF. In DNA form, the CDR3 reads TGTGCCAGCTCACCCAACAGGGTGGGTGAAAAACTGTTTTTT. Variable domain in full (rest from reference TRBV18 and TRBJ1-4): NAGVMQNPRHLVRRRGQEARLRCSPMKGHSHVYWYRQLPEEGLKFMVYLQKENIIDESGMPKERFSAEFPKEGPSILRIQQVVRGDSAAYFCASSPNRVGEKLFFGSGTQLSVL.

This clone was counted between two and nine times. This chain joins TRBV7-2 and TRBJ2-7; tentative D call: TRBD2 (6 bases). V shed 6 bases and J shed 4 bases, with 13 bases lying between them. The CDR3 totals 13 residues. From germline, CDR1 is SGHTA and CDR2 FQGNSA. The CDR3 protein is CASRLGGGYEQYF. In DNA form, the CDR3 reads TGTGCCAGCAGGTTGGGGGGTGGTTACGAGCAGTACTTC.

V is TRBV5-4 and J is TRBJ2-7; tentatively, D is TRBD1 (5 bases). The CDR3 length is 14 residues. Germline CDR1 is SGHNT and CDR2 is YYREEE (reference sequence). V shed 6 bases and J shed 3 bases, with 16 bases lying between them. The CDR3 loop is CASNEAGRNYEQYF. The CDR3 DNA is TGTGCCAGCAACGAGGCAGGGCGTAACTACGAGCAGTACTTC. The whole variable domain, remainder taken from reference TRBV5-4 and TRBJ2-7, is ETGVTQSPTHLIKTRGQQVTLRCSSQSGHNTVSWYQQALGQGPQFIFQYYREEENGRGNFPPRFSGLQFPNYSSELNVNALELDDSALYLCASNEAGRNYEQYFGPGTRLTVT.